One and the same sample provided the 20 T cell receptor beta chains below, sequenced in a study of blood T cell repertoires in COVID-19. Generated by immunoSEQ multiplex PCR, the TCRdb table keeps only in-frame clones and is missing some. In the table there are roughly 77,000 clones, around three quarters of which are singletons. What was sequenced was peripheral blood. These receptors were obtained from a man in his 60s with active or convalescent COVID-19.

This clone was seen once. This rearrangement joins TRBV4-2 to TRBJ2-3; D is uncertain. This CDR3 has 16 amino acids. The V gene's germline CDR1 is LGHNA and CDR2 YNFKEQ. V lost 1 base and J lost 7, with 18 bases in between. The CDR3 DNA reads as TGTGCCAGCAGCCAAGTCTCCACCCGTGGTCAGAATACGCAGTATTTT. It translates to CASSQVSTRGQNTQYF.

V usage is TRBV5-6 and J usage is TRBJ2-1, with 11 bases that match TRBD2. Germline V gives CDR1 SGHDT, CDR2 YYEEEE. Unmatched junction bases numbered 5, after V lost 4 bases and J lost 5 bases. CDR3 length: 15 amino acids. In DNA, the CDR3 is TGTGCCAGCAGCAGCGGGACTAGCGGCCACAATGAGCAGTTCTTC. It is translated as CASSSGTSGHNEQFF.

As regards this clone: Additional DNA sequences in this sample encode the identical CDR3. The V call is TRBV2, the J call TRBJ1-5; 8 bases are shared with TRBD1. Germline loops: CDR1 SNHLY, CDR2 FYNNEI. After removal of 4 bases from V and 0 bases from J, the junction contained 2 bases not matched to a gene. The CDR3 has 15 residues. The CDR3 protein is CASSADRGSNQPQHF. CDR3 DNA: TGTGCCAGCAGTGCAGACAGGGGTAGCAATCAGCCCCAGCATTTT. Looking up the rest from reference TRBV2 and TRBJ1-5 gives the full variable domain: EPEVTQTPSHQVTQMGQEVILRCVPISNHLYFYWYRQILGQKVEFLVSFYNNEISEKSEIFDDQFSVERPDGSNFTLKIRSTKLEDSAMYFCASSADRGSNQPQHFGDGTRLSIL.

The chain employs TRBV12-3 or TRBV12-4 and TRBJ2-1, with 9 bases matching TRBD1. The CDR3 extends over 13 amino acids. V lost 6 bases and J lost 9; bases outside the gene matches: 6. The CDR3 protein is CASSPQGAGEQFF. The CDR3 DNA follows: TGTGCCAGCAGCCCACAGGGGGCTGGTGAGCAGTTCTTC.

The chain uses TRBV9 and TRBJ1-6; 7 bases fit TRBD1. The CDR3 has 15 residues. Germline CDR1 reads SGDLS; CDR2 reads YYNGEE. V shed 4 bases and J 3 bases; nucleotides not matched to a gene: 4. The CDR3 is CASSSGDSYNSPLHF. The CDR3 DNA sequence: TGTGCCAGCAGCTCCGGGGACAGCTATAATTCACCCCTCCACTTT.

The chain combines TRBV5-4 with TRBJ1-1, with a weak D call TRBD1 (6 bases). CDR3 length equals 16 residues. The V end was cut by 6 bases, the J end by 6 bases, with 24 bases between. Looked up from germline, CDR1 is SGHNT and CDR2 is YYREEE (reference sequence). The CDR3 is CASTEPGGQGGPEAFF. Here the CDR3 DNA reads TGTGCCAGCACCGAACCGGGGGGGCAGGGCGGACCTGAAGCTTTCTTT.

This chain connects TRBV18 to TRBJ2-3, with D possibly being TRBD1 (6 bases). Germline V gene data show CDR1 as KGHSH and CDR2 as LQKENI. CDR3 length: 15 residues. V lost 1 base and J 1 base, leaving 9 bases between the germline ends. The CDR3 sequence: CASSPRGPGTDTQYF. CDR3 nucleotide sequence: TGTGCCAGCTCACCACGGGGGCCTGGCACAGATACGCAGTATTTT. The full variable domain, its missing parts supplied by reference TRBV18 and TRBJ2-3, is NAGVMQNPRHLVRRRGQEARLRCSPMKGHSHVYWYRQLPEEGLKFMVYLQKENIIDESGMPKERFSAEFPKEGPSILRIQQVVRGDSAAYFCASSPRGPGTDTQYFGPGTRLTVL.

The genes are TRBV7-6 and TRBJ2-1; 10 bases agree with TRBD2. V was pared by 3 bases and J by 4 bases, with 3 bases of the junction left unmatched. The length of the CDR3 is 15 residues. From germline, CDR1 is SGHVS and CDR2 FNYEAQ. Here the CDR3 reads CASSFSGGSYNEQFF. In nucleotides, the CDR3 is TGTGCCAGCAGCTTTAGCGGGGGGTCATACAATGAGCAGTTCTTC.

This clone has just a few counts. The rearrangement uses TRBV3-1 (or the pseudogene TRBV3-2) and TRBJ1-1; D gene uncertain. The CDR3 extends over 14 amino acids. Germline loops: CDR1 LGHDT, CDR2 YNNKEL (reference sequence). The V gene lost 1 base and the J gene lost 8 bases, with 14 bases spanning the gap. DNA of the CDR3: TGTGCCAGCAGCCAAGCCGTAGAATTTGCCGAAGCTTTCTTT. Its translation: CASSQAVEFAEAFF.

This sequence joins TRBV7-2 and TRBJ1-2; D not certain. Looked up from germline, CDR1 is SGHTA and CDR2 is FQGNSA. Trimming removed 4 bases from V and 1 base from J, with 10 bases in between. This CDR3 contains 14 residues. CDR3 coding DNA: TGTGCCAGCAGCTCCCCCCCCCTTAACTATGGCTACACCTTC. It translates to CASSSPPLNYGYTF.

The V gene is TRBV15, the J gene TRBJ2-1; D may be TRBD1 (6 bases). Germline CDR1 and CDR2: LNHNV and YYDKDF (reference sequence). V was trimmed by 1 base and J by 1 base, leaving 8 bases between them. The CDR3 is 15 residues long. The CDR3 sequence: CATSRGTVSYNEQFF. The CDR3 DNA sequence: TGTGCCACCAGCAGAGGGACAGTTTCCTACAATGAGCAGTTCTTC.

CDR3 protein: CAITGRENTEAFF. In DNA, the CDR3 is TGTGCCATCACGGGCAGGGAGAACACTGAAGCTTTCTTT. This chain joins TRBV10-3 and TRBJ1-1; a possible D gene is TRBD1 (5 bases). Deletions cut 7 bases from V and 1 base from J, with 10 bases between. Germline CDR1 and CDR2: ENHRY and SYGVKD. The length of the CDR3 is 13 residues.

The rearrangement links TRBV29-1 to TRBJ2-3; unclear D gene. The CDR3 extends over 12 amino acids. The germline V gene has CDR1 SQVTM and CDR2 ANQGSEA. Trimming took 5 bases from V and 2 from J, leaving 8 bases between them. The CDR3 loop is CSVLTHTDTQYF. The DNA of the CDR3 is TGCAGCGTTCTTACTCACACAGATACGCAGTATTTT.

The V gene is TRBV21-1, the J gene TRBJ1-1. TRBV21-1 is a recognized pseudogene. The CDR3 contains 16 residues. The CDR3 DNA follows: TGTGCCAGCAGCAACGAGGTAGTTACCATGAACACTGAAGCTTTCTTT. It encodes CASSNEVVTMNTEAFF.

The chain combines TRBV14 with TRBJ1-1; D is undetermined. This CDR3 is built from 13 residues. Trimming shortened V by 1 base and J by 3 bases, and 6 bases separated the two germline ends. Germline CDR1 and CDR2: SGHDN and FVKESK. CDR3 in DNA: TGTGCCAGCAGCCAAGCCCCAGACACTGAAGCTTTCTTT. This codes for CASSQAPDTEAFF.

The gene calls are TRBV6-2 or TRBV6-3 and TRBJ1-2, with D possibly being TRBD1 (5 bases). Germline V lookup: CDR1 MNHEY, CDR2 SVGEGT. V was pared by 5 bases and J by 4 bases, with 11 bases between. This CDR3 spans 13 amino acids. The CDR3 region is CASSVTGSYGYTF. CDR3 sequence (DNA): TGTGCCAGCAGTGTAACAGGAAGCTATGGCTACACCTTC.

V gene TRBV29-1 combines with J gene TRBJ1-1; no clear D. Germline-derived CDR1 and CDR2 are SQVTM and ANQGSEA. This CDR3 has 14 amino acids. V was clipped by 4 bases and J by 5 bases, with 17 bases between them. The CDR3 DNA is TGCAGCGTTGCCCCCTCCGGTCGAGGTACTGAAGCTTTCTTT. Its translation is CSVAPSGRGTEAFF.

The chain recombines TRBV28 with TRBJ1-4; D unclear. The CDR3 extends over 16 amino acids. Trimming removed 1 base from V and 6 bases from J, with 15 bases in between. Germline CDR1 reads MDHEN; CDR2 reads SYDVKM. CDR3 sequence reads: CASSLFPGLGDEKLFF. CDR3 sequence (DNA): TGTGCCAGCAGTTTATTTCCCGGTTTGGGAGATGAAAAACTGTTTTTT. Combining the CDR3 with reference TRBV28 and TRBJ1-4 gives the whole variable domain DVKVTQSSRYLVKRTGEKVFLECVQDMDHENMFWYRQDPGLGLRLIYFSYDVKMKEKGDIPEGYSVSREKKERFSLILESASTNQTSMYLCASSLFPGLGDEKLFFGSGTQLSVL.

V is TRBV4-1 and J is TRBJ1-1, with 7 bases matching TRBD1. The V and J ends lost 6 bases and 5 bases, in that order; junction bases with no gene match: 15. This CDR3 has 16 residues. Germline V gene sequence: CDR1 MGHRA, CDR2 YSYEKL. This CDR3 reads CASSQRQGLLPTEAFF. The CDR3 DNA follows: TGCGCCAGCAGTCAGCGACAGGGCCTCCTACCGACTGAAGCTTTCTTT.

The chain links TRBV18 to TRBJ1-6, with unresolved D. Looked up from germline, CDR1 is KGHSH and CDR2 is LQKENI. The CDR3 totals 14 residues. Trimming removed 3 bases at V and 9 bases at J, with 12 bases between. The CDR3 reads CASSPGGTSSPLHF. The CDR3 nucleotides are TGTGCCAGCTCACCTGGAGGTACTAGTTCACCCCTCCACTTT.